The 28 T cell receptor beta chains below come from one sample, sequenced in a study of memory CD4+ T cells and cytomegalovirus serostatus. Method: immunoSEQ multiplex PCR; TCRdb's copy keeps in-frame clones and lacks some. The sample lists approximately 51,000 clones, around 76% occurring once. The sort gate was single viable CD3+CD4+CD8-CD45RO+ cells for memory CD4+ T cells. Material: memory CD4+ T cells from blood. The receptors originated from an adult in good health and CMV-seropositive.

This clone was counted a few times. This chain uses TRBV7-3 with TRBJ1-2, with 7 bases lining up with TRBD1. The ends lost 4 bases at V and 4 bases at J; junction bases unmatched: 3. The CDR3 length is 13 residues. From germline, CDR1 is SGHTA and CDR2 FQGTGA. The CDR3 region is CASSSRQGYGYTF. CDR3 sequence (DNA): TGTGCCAGCAGCTCTAGACAGGGCTATGGCTACACCTTC. The full variable domain, its missing parts supplied by reference TRBV7-3 and TRBJ1-2, is GAGVSQTPSNKVTEKGKYVELRCDPISGHTALYWYRQSLGQGPEFLIYFQGTGAADDSGLPNDRFFAVRPEGSVSTLKIQRTERGDSAVYLCASSSRQGYGYTFGSGTRLTVV.

The V call is TRBV6-1, the J call TRBJ2-1; TRBD2 agrees at 16 bases. The CDR3 sequence is 15 residues long. The germline CDR1 and CDR2 sequences are MNHNS and SASEGT. V lost 7 bases and J lost 7; bases outside the gene matches: 4. The CDR3 spells CASMGTSGGANEQFF. In DNA, the CDR3 is TGTGCCAGCATGGGGACTAGCGGGGGGGCTAATGAGCAGTTCTTC.

This clone was counted once. This rearrangement joins TRBV5-6 to TRBJ2-3; TRBD1 is a possible D gene (5 bases). V lost 4 bases, J lost 2 bases, and 8 bases lay in between. The CDR3 sequence is 13 residues long. The germline CDR1 and CDR2 sequences are SGHDT and YYEEEE. The CDR3 reads CASSVDNTDTQYF. In DNA, the CDR3 is TGTGCCAGCAGCGTGGACAACACAGATACGCAGTATTTT.

This clone was counted between two and nine times. The chain carries TRBV9 and TRBJ1-1; possible D gene TRBD1, 5 bases. The CDR3 length is 14 residues. Germline V gene sequence: CDR1 SGDLS, CDR2 YYNGEE. Deletions cut 1 base from V and 8 bases from J, with 15 bases between. The CDR3 DNA sequence: TGTGCCAGCAGCGTAACCCAGGGTCGGGGGGAAGCTTTCTTT. It encodes CASSVTQGRGEAFF. Full variable domain (missing parts from reference TRBV9 and TRBJ1-1): DSGVTQTPKHLITATGQRVTLRCSPRSGDLSVYWYQQSLDQGLQFLIQYYNGEERAKGNILERFSAQQFPDLHSELNLSSLELGDSALYFCASSVTQGRGEAFFGQGTRLTVV.

The genes are TRBV7-2 and TRBJ2-7; 7 bases are shared with TRBD2. Germline V gives CDR1 SGHTA, CDR2 FQGNSA. This CDR3 spans 13 amino acids. V trimming: 5 bases; J trimming: 6 bases; junction bases outside the gene matches: 7. CDR3 sequence reads: CASSPRTRGEQYF. For the CDR3, the DNA is TGTGCCAGCAGCCCCCGGACTAGGGGCGAGCAGTACTTC.

This rearrangement joins TRBV28 to TRBJ1-5; TRBD1 might be the D (6 bases). CDR1 is MDHEN, CDR2 SYDVKM, per germline. There are 15 residues in the CDR3. V lost 4 bases, J lost 0 bases, and 10 bases lay in between. CDR3 region: CASSWTDHSNQPQHF. CDR3 in DNA: TGTGCCAGCAGTTGGACAGACCATAGCAATCAGCCCCAGCATTTT.

This clone was observed many times. The chain links TRBV5-1 to TRBJ2-7; a weak D match, TRBD1 (6 bases). Germline CDR1 and CDR2: SGHRS and YFSETQ. This CDR3 is built from 15 residues. Trimming removed 3 bases from V and 5 bases from J, with 18 bases in between. The CDR3: CASSSIRGSGNEQYF. The CDR3 DNA follows: TGCGCCAGCAGCTCAATCAGGGGTTCTGGGAACGAGCAGTACTTC. Drawing the rest from reference TRBV5-1 and TRBJ2-7, the complete variable domain is KAGVTQTPRYLIKTRGQQVTLSCSPISGHRSVSWYQQTPGQGLQFLFEYFSETQRNKGNFPGRFSGRQFSNSRSEMNVSTLELGDSALYLCASSSIRGSGNEQYFGPGTRLTVT.

The genes are TRBV2 and TRBJ2-2; 7 nucleotides agree with TRBD1. The V gene's germline CDR1 is SNHLY and CDR2 FYNNEI. The CDR3 length is 15 residues. With 6 bases clipped from V and 6 bases from J, the junction kept 10 bases outside the gene matches. The CDR3 here is CASRRTGDGAGELFF. The CDR3 DNA reads TGTGCCAGCAGAAGAACAGGGGACGGGGCCGGGGAGCTGTTTTTT.

The chain combines TRBV5-6 with TRBJ2-7, with TRBD1 as a possible D gene (5 bases). The CDR3 length is 14 residues. V was shortened by 4 bases and J by 5 bases, with 16 bases between the two germline ends. Germline CDR1 and CDR2: SGHDT and YYEEEE. This chain's CDR3 is CASSGQGISNEQYF. In DNA form, the CDR3 reads TGTGCCAGCAGCGGGCAGGGAATTTCCAACGAGCAGTACTTC. Full variable domain (missing parts from reference TRBV5-6 and TRBJ2-7): DAGVTQSPTHLIKTRGQQVTLRCSPKSGHDTVSWYQQALGQGPQFIFQYYEEEERQRGNFPDRFSGHQFPNYSSELNVNALLLGDSALYLCASSGQGISNEQYFGPGTRLTVT.

In this sample, this clone turned up once. J is TRBJ2-7 and V is TRBV5-1, with 7 bases fitting TRBD2. Germline trimming cut 5 bases from V and 5 bases from J; bases unmatched to any gene: 10. Germline assignment: CDR1 SGHRS and CDR2 YFSETQ. CDR3 length: 14 residues. This chain's CDR3 is CASREGGVLDEQYF. In nucleotides, the CDR3 is TGCGCCAGCAGAGAGGGAGGGGTCCTCGACGAGCAGTACTTC.

The J gene is TRBJ2-5, the V gene TRBV7-2; 8 positions agree with TRBD1. CDR1 and CDR2 from the germline V gene are SGHTA and FQGNSA. The CDR3 covers 15 residues. The V and J ends lost 4 bases and 4 bases, in that order; junction bases with no gene match: 8. The CDR3 coding sequence is TGTGCCAGCAGCTCCCTCAGGGGGCAGGTAGAGACCCAGTACTTC. Encoded protein: CASSSLRGQVETQYF.

The chain couples TRBV10-3 to TRBJ2-3; 8 nucleotides align to TRBD2. The V gene end was trimmed by 0 bases and the J gene end by 0 bases; junction bases not matched to a gene: 5. Looked up from germline, CDR1 is ENHRY and CDR2 is SYGVKD. This CDR3 is 17 amino acids long. This CDR3 is CAISESAGGISTDTQYF. CDR3 in DNA: TGTGCCATCAGTGAGTCGGCGGGGGGTATAAGCACAGATACGCAGTATTTT.

The chain carries TRBV5-1 and TRBJ2-5; 9 bases match TRBD1. The trim removed 5 bases at V and 5 bases at J, leaving 4 bases unmatched. The CDR3 is made up of 13 amino acids. The germline V gene has CDR1 SGHRS and CDR2 YFSETQ. The DNA for the CDR3 is TGCGCCAGCAGTCACGGACAGGGGGAGACCCAGTACTTC. Residues: CASSHGQGETQYF.

This clone was counted between two and nine times. The rearrangement links TRBV7-3 to TRBJ2-3; either TRBD1 or TRBD2 may supply D (5 bases each). Germline-derived CDR1 and CDR2 are SGHTA and FQGTGA. The CDR3 sequence is 17 residues long. Deletions cut 4 bases from V and 4 bases from J, with 21 bases between. The CDR3 bases are TGTGCCAGCAGCTCTGCTGAGAGGCCCGGGGCCCCAGATACGCAGTATTTT. Translated: CASSSAERPGAPDTQYF. The full variable domain, in which reference TRBV7-3 and TRBJ2-3 provide the parts outside the CDR3, is GAGVSQTPSNKVTEKGKYVELRCDPISGHTALYWYRQSLGQGPEFLIYFQGTGAADDSGLPNDRFFAVRPEGSVSTLKIQRTERGDSAVYLCASSSAERPGAPDTQYFGPGTRLTVL.

The rearrangement links TRBV5-1 to TRBJ1-1, with D unresolved. The CDR3 totals 14 residues. Per the germline V gene, CDR1 is SGHRS and CDR2 is YFSETQ. The V end lost 6 bases, the J end lost 3 bases, and 15 bases lay between the germline ends. CDR3 sequence: CASTIGPVDTEAFF. CDR3 DNA sequence: TGCGCCAGCACCATCGGACCTGTTGACACTGAAGCTTTCTTT.

This chain uses TRBV11-2 with TRBJ1-1; D is ambiguous. The CDR3 contains 13 residues. The V gene lost 5 bases and the J gene lost 5 bases, with 12 bases spanning the gap. CDR1 and CDR2 (germline): SGHAT, FQNNGV. CDR3 residues: CASSDFSLTEAFF. CDR3 DNA sequence: TGTGCCAGCAGCGATTTTAGTCTTACTGAAGCTTTCTTT. The full variable domain, completed using reference TRBV11-2 and TRBJ1-1, is EAGVAQSPRYKIIEKRQSVAFWCNPISGHATLYWYQQILGQGPKLLIQFQNNGVVDDSQLPKDRFSAERLKGVDSTLKIQPAKLEDSAVYLCASSDFSLTEAFFGQGTRLTVV.

The chain uses TRBV7-8 and TRBJ2-1, with 8 bases matching TRBD2. CDR1 is SGHVS, CDR2 FQNEAQ, per germline. This CDR3 spans 19 amino acids. V gave up 5 bases and J gave up 0 bases; unmatched junction bases: 15. Here the CDR3 reads CASSAHPRTGGSSYNEQFF. DNA of the CDR3: TGTGCCAGCAGCGCACACCCCAGAACGGGGGGGAGCTCCTACAATGAGCAGTTCTTC.

This chain connects TRBV6-4 to TRBJ2-1; a weak D match, TRBD1 (5 bases). Germline V gene sequence: CDR1 MRHNA, CDR2 SNTAGT. Trimming took 1 base from V and 9 from J, leaving 7 bases between them. CDR3 length: 12 amino acids. The CDR3 sequence: CASSDWGGEQFF. CDR3 DNA: TGTGCCAGCAGTGACTGGGGCGGTGAGCAGTTCTTC.

The rearrangement uses TRBV7-2 and TRBJ1-2, with 9 bases fitting TRBD1. The CDR3 is 15 residues long. Germline V gene sequence: CDR1 SGHTA, CDR2 FQGNSA. J was trimmed by 1 base and V by 5 bases; bases with no gene match: 5. CDR3 sequence: CASSRDRGNNYGYTF. CDR3 nucleotide sequence: TGTGCCAGCAGCCGAGACAGGGGGAATAACTATGGCTACACCTTC. Together with reference TRBV7-2 and TRBJ1-2, the CDR3 gives the full variable domain: GAGVSQSPSNKVTEKGKDVELRCDPISGHTALYWYRQSLGQGLEFLIYFQGNSAPDKSGLPSDRFSAERTGGSVSTLTIQRTQQEDSAVYLCASSRDRGNNYGYTFGSGTRLTVV.

The chain carries TRBV27 and TRBJ2-3; 9 nucleotides align to TRBD1. The V and J ends lost 6 bases and 1 base, in that order; junction bases with no gene match: 5. In germline, CDR1 is MNHEY, CDR2 SMNVEV (reference sequence). The CDR3 has 15 residues. In DNA, the CDR3 is TGTGCCAGCAGCGGGGGACAGGGAGGCACAGATACGCAGTATTTT. Its protein is CASSGGQGGTDTQYF.

The chain uses TRBV7-2 and TRBJ2-2, with TRBD2 identical over 13 bases. CDR1 is SGHTA and CDR2 is FQGNSA in the germline V gene. The CDR3 extends over 18 amino acids. The V and J ends lost 5 bases and 1 base, in that order; junction bases with no gene match: 7. The CDR3 sequence: CASSPGTSGDLNTGELFF. CDR3 sequence (DNA): TGTGCCAGCAGCCCGGGGACTAGCGGGGACCTGAACACCGGGGAGCTGTTTTTT.

V is TRBV5-4 and J is TRBJ1-2; D remains ambiguous. The CDR3 length is 13 residues. Germline CDR1 is SGHNT and CDR2 is YYREEE (reference sequence). Trimming removed 0 bases from V and 11 bases from J, with 14 bases in between. This chain's CDR3 is CASSLVSTPAYTF. The CDR3 DNA is TGTGCCAGCAGCTTGGTCTCAACTCCGGCGTACACCTTC.

By proportion, this clone is medium-sized. The J gene is TRBJ2-6, the V gene TRBV28; D possibly uses TRBD1 or TRBD2 (5 bases each). CDR3 length equals 17 residues. Trimming cost V 5 bases and J 0 bases, with 14 bases left between them. Germline CDR1 reads MDHEN; CDR2 reads SYDVKM. The chain's CDR3 is CASSPWETASGANVLTF. CDR3 bases: TGTGCCAGCAGTCCATGGGAGACAGCCTCTGGGGCCAACGTCCTGACTTTC.

This rearrangement joins TRBV19 to TRBJ1-5; maybe TRBD1 (5 bases). The CDR3 sequence is 13 residues long. V gave up 7 bases and J gave up 5 bases, with 12 bases separating them. Germline V CDR1 and CDR2: LNHDA, SQIVND (reference sequence). CDR3 coding DNA: TGTGCCAGTATGTTAGGGGAAGATCAGCCCCAGCATTTT. Translated: CASMLGEDQPQHF.

The chain uses TRBV19 and TRBJ2-7; D might be TRBD2 (5 bases). The CDR3 totals 14 residues. In germline, CDR1 is LNHDA, CDR2 SQIVND (reference sequence). V was shortened by 3 bases and J by 3 bases, with 12 bases between the two germline ends. DNA for the CDR3: TGTGCCAGTAGTATCGGGGAGCGACTCTACGAGCAGTACTTC. This gives the protein CASSIGERLYEQYF. The full variable domain, completed using reference TRBV19 and TRBJ2-7, is DGGITQSPKYLFRKEGQNVTLSCEQNLNHDAMYWYRQDPGQGLRLIYYSQIVNDFQKGDIAEGYSVSREKKESFPLTVTSAQKNPTAFYLCASSIGERLYEQYFGPGTRLTVT.

This sequence joins TRBV6-1 and TRBJ1-6; TRBD1 matches 9 bases. The trim removed 6 bases at V and 9 bases at J, leaving 6 bases unmatched. Germline CDR1 and CDR2: MNHNS and SASEGT. The CDR3 is 14 residues long. CDR3 in amino acids: CASREGQGGSPLHF. The CDR3 coding sequence is TGTGCCAGCAGAGAGGGACAGGGTGGTTCACCCCTCCACTTT.

The rearrangement joins TRBV6-5 to TRBJ2-5; no firm D call. The CDR3 extends over 11 amino acids. Germline lookup yields CDR1 MNHEY and CDR2 SVGAGI. V lost 6 bases and J lost 1, with 3 bases in between. CDR3 in DNA: TGTGCCAGCAGCCGCCAAGAGACCCAGTACTTC. This codes for CASSRQETQYF.

The CDR3 DNA reads as TGTGCCAGCAGTGATAATCTTGTTGGCAATCAGCCCCAGCATTTT. Translating it yields CASSDNLVGNQPQHF. V is TRBV6-1 and J is TRBJ1-5; D gene uncertain. Germline V gives CDR1 MNHNS, CDR2 SASEGT. V shed 3 bases and J shed 2 bases, with 11 bases lying between them. The CDR3 sequence is 15 residues long.